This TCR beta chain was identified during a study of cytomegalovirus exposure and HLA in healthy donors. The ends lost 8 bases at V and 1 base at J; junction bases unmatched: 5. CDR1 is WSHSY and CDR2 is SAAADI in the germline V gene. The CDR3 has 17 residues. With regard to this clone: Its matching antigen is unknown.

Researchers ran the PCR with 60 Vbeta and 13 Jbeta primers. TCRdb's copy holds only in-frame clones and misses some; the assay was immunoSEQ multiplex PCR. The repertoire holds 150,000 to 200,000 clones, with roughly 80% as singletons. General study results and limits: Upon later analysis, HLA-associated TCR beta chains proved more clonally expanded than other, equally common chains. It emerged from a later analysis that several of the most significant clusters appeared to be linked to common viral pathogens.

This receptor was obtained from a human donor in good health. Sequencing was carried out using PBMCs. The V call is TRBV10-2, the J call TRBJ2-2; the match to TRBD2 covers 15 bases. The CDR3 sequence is CASLGTSGGLNTGELFF. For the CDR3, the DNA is TGCGCCAGCCTAGGGACTAGCGGGGGGCTGAACACCGGGGAGCTGTTTTTT.